This T cell receptor beta chain was observed in a study of T cells in Graves' hyperthyroidism and ophthalmopathy. Whole-study results and caveats: The model anticipated ophthalmopathy a median around 6 months pre-onset. Ophthalmopathy was told apart from stable hyperthyroidism by a 13 V-J model.

When ophthalmopathy did not progress within 18 months, Graves' hyperthyroidism was considered stable. With a duration under 2 months, the hyperthyroidism was newly diagnosed in patients aged 18 to 65. It was RNA transcripts that yielded the amplified TCR beta CDR3 regions. TCR CDR3 underwent first-round RT-PCR with the HTBI primer set. TCRdb independently ran MiXCR on the multiplex PCR reads; one entry per CDR3 protein. This sample has 550,000 to 800,000 distinct CDR3 sequences, with around 16% found just once. The V gene's germline CDR1 is ENHRY and CDR2 SYGVKD. V lost 3 bases, J lost 7 bases, and 7 bases stayed unmatched. The CDR3 loop spans 14 amino acids. This clonotype came up many times. Its antigen is still unknown.

The chain carries TRBV10-3 and TRBJ1-2; 8 nucleotides agree with TRBD1. The material sequenced was blood. The sequence derives from a man aged 45-65 years with Graves' hyperthyroidism. The CDR3 sequence is CAISERGQGGGYTF. Here the CDR3 DNA reads TGTGCCATCAGTGAACGCGGACAGGGAGGTGGCTACACCTTC.